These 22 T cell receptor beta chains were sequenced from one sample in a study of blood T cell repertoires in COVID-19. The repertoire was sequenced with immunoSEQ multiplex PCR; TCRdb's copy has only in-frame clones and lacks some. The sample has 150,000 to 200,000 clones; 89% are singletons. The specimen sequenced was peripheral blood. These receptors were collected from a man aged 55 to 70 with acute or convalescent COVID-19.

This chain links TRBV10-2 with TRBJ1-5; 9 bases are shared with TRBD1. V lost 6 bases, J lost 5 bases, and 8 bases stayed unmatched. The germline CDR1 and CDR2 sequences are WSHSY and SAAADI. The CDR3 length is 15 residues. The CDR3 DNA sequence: TGCGCCAGCAGACCGACCGGGACAGGGTATCAGCCCCAGCATTTT. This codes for CASRPTGTGYQPQHF.

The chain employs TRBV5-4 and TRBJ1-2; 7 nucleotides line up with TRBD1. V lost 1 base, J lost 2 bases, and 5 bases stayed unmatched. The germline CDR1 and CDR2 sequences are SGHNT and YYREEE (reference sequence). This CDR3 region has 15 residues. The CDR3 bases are TGTGCCAGCAGCTTGCGACAGGGTTTGAACTATGGCTACACCTTC. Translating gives CASSLRQGLNYGYTF.

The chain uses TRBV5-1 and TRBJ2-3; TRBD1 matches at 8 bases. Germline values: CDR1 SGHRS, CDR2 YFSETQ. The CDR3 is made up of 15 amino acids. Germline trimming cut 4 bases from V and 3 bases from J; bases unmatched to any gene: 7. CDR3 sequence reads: CASSPRTGTTDTQYF. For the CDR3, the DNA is TGCGCCAGCAGCCCTCGGACAGGGACTACAGATACGCAGTATTTT.

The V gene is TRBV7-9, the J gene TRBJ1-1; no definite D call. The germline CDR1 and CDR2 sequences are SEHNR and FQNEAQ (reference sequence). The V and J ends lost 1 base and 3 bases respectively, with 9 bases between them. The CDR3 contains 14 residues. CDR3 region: CASSLEAQHTEAFF. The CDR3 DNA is TGTGCCAGCAGCTTAGAGGCACAGCACACTGAAGCTTTCTTT.

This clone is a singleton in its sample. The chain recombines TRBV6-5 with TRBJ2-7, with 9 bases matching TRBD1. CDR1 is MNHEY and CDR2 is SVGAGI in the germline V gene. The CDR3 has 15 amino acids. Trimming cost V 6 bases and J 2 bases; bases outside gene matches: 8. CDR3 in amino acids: CASSLTGQGPYEQYF. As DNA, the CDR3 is TGTGCCAGCAGCCTGACGGGACAGGGACCCTACGAGCAGTACTTC.

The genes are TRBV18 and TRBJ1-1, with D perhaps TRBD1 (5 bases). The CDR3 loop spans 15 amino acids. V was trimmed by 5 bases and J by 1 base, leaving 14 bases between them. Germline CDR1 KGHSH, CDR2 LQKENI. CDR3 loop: CASSEGAPGNTEAFF. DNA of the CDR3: TGTGCCAGCTCAGAAGGGGCCCCGGGGAACACTGAAGCTTTCTTT. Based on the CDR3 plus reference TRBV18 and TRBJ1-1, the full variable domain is NAGVMQNPRHLVRRRGQEARLRCSPMKGHSHVYWYRQLPEEGLKFMVYLQKENIIDESGMPKERFSAEFPKEGPSILRIQQVVRGDSAAYFCASSEGAPGNTEAFFGQGTRLTVV.

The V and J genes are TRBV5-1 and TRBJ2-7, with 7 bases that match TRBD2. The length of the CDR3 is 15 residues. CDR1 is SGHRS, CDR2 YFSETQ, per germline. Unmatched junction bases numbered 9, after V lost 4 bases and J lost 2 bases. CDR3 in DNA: TGCGCCAGCAGCCTGAAACGGGACTACCCCTACGAGCAGTACTTC. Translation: CASSLKRDYPYEQYF.

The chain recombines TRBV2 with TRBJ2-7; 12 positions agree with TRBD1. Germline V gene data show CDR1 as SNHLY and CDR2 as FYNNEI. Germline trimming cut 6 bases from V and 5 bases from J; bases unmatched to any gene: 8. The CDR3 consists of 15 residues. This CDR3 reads CASRIGTGGFNEQYF. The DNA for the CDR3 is TGTGCCAGCAGGATCGGGACAGGGGGCTTCAACGAGCAGTACTTC.

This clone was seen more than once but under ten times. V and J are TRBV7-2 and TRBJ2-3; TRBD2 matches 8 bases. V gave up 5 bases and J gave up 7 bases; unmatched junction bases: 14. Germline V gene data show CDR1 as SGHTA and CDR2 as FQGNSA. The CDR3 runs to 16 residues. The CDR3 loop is CASSRGLAGRLNTQYF. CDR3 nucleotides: TGTGCCAGCAGCCGGGGTCTAGCGGGCCGCCTGAATACGCAGTATTTT.

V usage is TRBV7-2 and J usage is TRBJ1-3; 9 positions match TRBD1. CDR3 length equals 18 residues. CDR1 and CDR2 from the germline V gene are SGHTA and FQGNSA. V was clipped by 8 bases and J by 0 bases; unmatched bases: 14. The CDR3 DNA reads TGTGCCAGCGCATTAGAAGGGACAGGGCCTTACTCTGGAAACACCATATATTTT. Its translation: CASALEGTGPYSGNTIYF.

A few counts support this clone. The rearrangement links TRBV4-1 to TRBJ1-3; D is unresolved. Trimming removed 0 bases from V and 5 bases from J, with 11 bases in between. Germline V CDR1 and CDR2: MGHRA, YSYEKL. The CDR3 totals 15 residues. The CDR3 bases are TGCGCCAGCAGCCAAGACGGTCCTCTAAGAAACACCATATATTTT. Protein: CASSQDGPLRNTIYF.

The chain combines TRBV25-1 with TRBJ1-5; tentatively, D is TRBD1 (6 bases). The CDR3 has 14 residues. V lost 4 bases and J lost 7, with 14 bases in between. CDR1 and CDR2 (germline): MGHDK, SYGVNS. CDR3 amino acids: CASSALLDRQPQHF. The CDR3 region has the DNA TGTGCCAGCAGTGCCCTCCTCGACAGGCAGCCCCAGCATTTT.

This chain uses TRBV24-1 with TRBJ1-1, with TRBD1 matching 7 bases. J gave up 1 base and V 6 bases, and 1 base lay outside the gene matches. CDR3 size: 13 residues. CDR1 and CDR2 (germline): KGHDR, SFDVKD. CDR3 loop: CATSNRGNTEAFF. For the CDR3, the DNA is TGTGCCACCAGTAACAGGGGGAACACTGAAGCTTTCTTT.

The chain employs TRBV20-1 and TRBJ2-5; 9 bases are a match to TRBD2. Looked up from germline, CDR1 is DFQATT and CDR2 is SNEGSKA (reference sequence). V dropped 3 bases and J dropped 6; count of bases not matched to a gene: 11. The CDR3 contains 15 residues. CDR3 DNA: TGCAGTGCTAGTTGGATAGCGGGGGATAAAAAGACCCAGTACTTC. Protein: CSASWIAGDKKTQYF.

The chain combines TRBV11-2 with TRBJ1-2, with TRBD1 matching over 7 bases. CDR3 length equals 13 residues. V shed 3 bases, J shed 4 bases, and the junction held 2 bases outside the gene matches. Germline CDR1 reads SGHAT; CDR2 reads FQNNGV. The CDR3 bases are TGTGCCAGCAGCTTTGGACAGGCCTATGGCTACACCTTC. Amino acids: CASSFGQAYGYTF.

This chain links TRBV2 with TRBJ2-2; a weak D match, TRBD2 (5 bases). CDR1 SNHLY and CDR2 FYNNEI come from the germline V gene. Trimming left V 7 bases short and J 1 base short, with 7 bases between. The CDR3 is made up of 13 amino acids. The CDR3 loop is CASTRENTGELFF. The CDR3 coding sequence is TGTGCCAGCACGAGGGAGAACACCGGGGAGCTGTTTTTT.

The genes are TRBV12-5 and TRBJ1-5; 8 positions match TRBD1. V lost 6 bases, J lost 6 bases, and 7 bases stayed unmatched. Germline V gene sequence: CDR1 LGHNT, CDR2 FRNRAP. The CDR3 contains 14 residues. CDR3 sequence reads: CASGLGTGTQPQHF. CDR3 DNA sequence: TGTGCTAGTGGCCTCGGGACAGGTACTCAGCCCCAGCATTTT.

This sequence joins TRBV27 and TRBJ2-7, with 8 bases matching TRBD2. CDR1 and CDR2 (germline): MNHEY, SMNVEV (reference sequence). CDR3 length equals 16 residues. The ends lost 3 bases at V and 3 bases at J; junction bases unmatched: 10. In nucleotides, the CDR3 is TGTGCCAGCAGTTTGTTATCTGGTCTAGCGGGCTACGAGCAGTACTTC. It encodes CASSLLSGLAGYEQYF.

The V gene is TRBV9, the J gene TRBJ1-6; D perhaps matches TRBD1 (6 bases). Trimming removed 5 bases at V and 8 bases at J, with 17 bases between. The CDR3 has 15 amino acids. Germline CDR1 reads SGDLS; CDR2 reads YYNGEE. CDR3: CASSERQEPYSPLHF. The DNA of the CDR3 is TGTGCCAGCAGTGAACGACAGGAGCCATATTCACCCCTCCACTTT.

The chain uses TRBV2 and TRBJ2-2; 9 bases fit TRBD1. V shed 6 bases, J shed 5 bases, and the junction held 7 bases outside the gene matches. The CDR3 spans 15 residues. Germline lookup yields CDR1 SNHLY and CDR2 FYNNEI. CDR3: CASRPPGQGTGELFF. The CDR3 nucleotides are TGTGCCAGCAGACCCCCGGGACAGGGAACCGGGGAGCTGTTTTTT.

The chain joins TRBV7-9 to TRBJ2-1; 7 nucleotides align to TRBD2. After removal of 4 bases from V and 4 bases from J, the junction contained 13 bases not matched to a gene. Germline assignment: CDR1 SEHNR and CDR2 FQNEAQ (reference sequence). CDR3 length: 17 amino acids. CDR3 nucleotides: TGTGCCAGCAGCTCGCCGGGACTAAGTACATTATACAATGAGCAGTTCTTC. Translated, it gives CASSSPGLSTLYNEQFF.

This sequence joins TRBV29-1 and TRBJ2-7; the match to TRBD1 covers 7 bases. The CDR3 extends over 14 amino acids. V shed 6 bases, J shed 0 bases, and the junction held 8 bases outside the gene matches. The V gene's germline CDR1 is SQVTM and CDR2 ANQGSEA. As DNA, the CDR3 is TGCAGCGTAGTTCCGGGACAGATCTCCTACGAGCAGTACTTC. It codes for CSVVPGQISYEQYF.